These T cell receptor beta chains were read from a single sample in a study of control samples from healthy donors and cancer patients. Generated by immunoSEQ multiplex PCR, the TCRdb table keeps only in-frame clones and is missing some. This table has tens of thousands of clones, 85% to 90% appearing once. What was sequenced was blood. All receptors derive from a woman aged 55-69 years in good health. The CDR3 runs from the conserved cysteine through the conserved F or W. Not every row has a clone size; where given, it reads once, few, many or a size class.

V	size	J	CDR3
TRBV19	-	TRBJ2-7	CASSSVRTGTGSPEQYF
TRBV4-3	-	TRBJ2-7	CASSQLAGTGGYEQYF
TRBV19	once	TRBJ2-1	CATGPQAYNEQFF
TRBV7-8	-	TRBJ2-3	CASSLESGLPSDTQYF
TRBV5-1	few	TRBJ1-6	CASSTGAVDSPLHF
TRBV12-3/TRBV12-4	once	TRBJ1-2	CASSLQGLGYTF
TRBV7-9	-	TRBJ2-5	CASSLVLQAVETQYF
TRBV18	-	TRBJ1-1	CASSPTLQGKGFF
TRBV28	-	TRBJ1-2	CASSSHGNYGYTF
TRBV5-1	-	TRBJ2-2	CASSSGLAAASELFF
TRBV30	-	TRBJ1-3	CAWSGDRISGNTIYF
TRBV6-5	-	TRBJ2-7	CASSWGQLPSYEQYF
TRBV7-9	-	TRBJ2-1	CASSSGLAVYNEQFF
TRBV5-1	-	TRBJ1-1	CASSSRTGTDEAFF
TRBV7-3	-	TRBJ2-2	CASVSLAGVTGELFF
TRBV27	-	TRBJ2-7	CARGGGQTYEQYF
TRBV28	-	TRBJ1-2	CASSSPVNYGYTF
TRBV7-8	-	TRBJ1-3	CASSLARRRNWSGNTIYF
TRBV19	-	TRBJ1-4	CASSIAGVGKKLFF
TRBV2	-	TRBJ2-1	CASSTRQGAYNEQFF
TRBV21-1	-	TRBJ1-6	CASSKKEGAYNSPLHF
TRBV5-1	-	TRBJ1-2	CASSLEAGGYGYTF
TRBV3-1/TRBV3-2	-	TRBJ2-2	CASRYSGSTGELFF
TRBV18	-	TRBJ1-2	CASSPSRLYGYTF
TRBV10-3	-	TRBJ2-2	CATKGLLLGELFF
TRBV11-2	-	TRBJ1-2	CASSAYRGGQANYGYTF
TRBV11-2	-	TRBJ2-1	CASSLDRGLYNEQFF
TRBV18	-	TRBJ1-1	CASSPLAGQGENTEAFF
TRBV6-2/TRBV6-3	once	TRBJ1-5	CASSASVANQPQHF
TRBV10-3	-	TRBJ2-7	CAIRERQELKQYF
TRBV2	-	TRBJ2-1	CASRPLAGGYNEQFF
TRBV6-6	-	TRBJ1-6	CASRGGSSYNSPLHF
TRBV19	-	TRBJ2-7	CASRSSQIYEQYF
TRBV9	once	TRBJ1-1	CASSAGQGMNTEAFF
TRBV7-9	-	TRBJ2-5	CASSLLTGLAGEETQYF
TRBV27	few	TRBJ1-1	CASSLRGYNTEAFF
TRBV19	-	TRBJ2-1	CASSLGGAGTRRYNEQFF
TRBV30	once	TRBJ1-6	CAWRVGSRESPLHF
TRBV7-2	-	TRBJ2-1	CASSTLTSAYNEQFF
TRBV7-2	-	TRBJ2-1	CASSLSSGKSSYNEQFF
TRBV2	-	TRBJ2-1	CASSGQGSSYNEQFF
TRBV5-1	-	TRBJ1-2	CASSTGQPNYGYTF
TRBV10-3	-	TRBJ1-1	CASNFDRNTEAFF
TRBV7-6	few	TRBJ1-5	CASSRGYSNQPQHF